This T cell receptor (beta chain) was retrieved from a study of T-cell reconstitution after alpha-beta-depleted transplantation in children listed by TCRdb under 2016. For the wider study: The study quantitatively tracked T-cell immune reconstitution after TCRalphabeta/CD19-depleted allogeneic hematopoietic cell transplantation in children using TCR repertoire profiling. The paper's findings and limits, for the study overall: The frequencies of hyperexpanded clones fell over the following months, and after one year, T-cell counts and TCRbeta diversity were mostly attributed to newly produced T cells. In some patients, the high TCRbeta diversity seen at day 60 was put down to recipient T cells and intrathymic progenitors that had survived conditioning. The apparently early recovery of alphabetaT-cell counts about two months after transplant reportedly depended on only several hundred rapidly expanded clones that came from non-depleted graft cells.

The CDR3 numbers 15 residues from cysteine through phenylalanine. Only the CDR3 portion is preserved as DNA: 45 bases, with reading frame beginning at the first base. Relative to germline, V is 6 bases shorter and J is 0 bases shorter, with 14 bases between their ends. For CDR1 and CDR2, the germline V gene lists MDHEN and SYDVKM. Taken with the paper, the label for treatment or condition translates to: allogeneic hematopoietic cell transplantation with graft depleted of TCRalphabeta T cells and CD19 B cells. The children who served as transplant recipients had been given grafts of TCRalphabeta/CD19-depleted allogeneic hematopoietic cells. The protocol used for the library was PCR. TCRdb names Illumina HiSeq 2500 as the instrument used. Molecular barcoding was employed in the preparation of TCR libraries, with unique molecular identifiers being used to normalize TCRbeta repertoire quantification. The raw public data were reprocessed by TCRdb itself: fastp quality trimming at Q25, MiXCR clonotype calling, in-frame beta chains only. Entries are consolidated by CDR3 protein sequence, retaining the most common genes and DNA. Here the sample has 200,000 to 250,000 distinct CDR3 sequences; about a tenth occur a single time. The top ten clonotypes cover about 30% of the sample.

As to this clonotype: It lacks a known antigen. No quality values exist for individual bases; no much larger clone is one base distant.

The rearrangement combines TRBV28 with TRBJ1-2; the D gene is perhaps TRBD1, on 6 matching bases. The sample in question was PBMCs, obtained before TCRalphabeta/CD19-depleted stem cell transplant. This sequence originates from a child younger than two with acute myeloid leukemia, due to receive a stem cell transplant. The nucleotides are TGTGCCAGCAGGCCGGGACACTTCTCTAACTATGGCTACACCTTC. Its protein reads: CASRPGHFSNYGYTF.